One and the same sample provided the 22 T cell receptor beta chains below, sequenced in a study of cytomegalovirus exposure and HLA in healthy donors. TCRdb's table, derived via immunoSEQ multiplex PCR, lists solely in-frame clones and lacks some. Counted here are approximately 60,000 clones, around 90% occurring once; the ten biggest clones make up roughly 3%. Sequencing used PBMCs. These receptor sequences come from a man younger than 30 in good health and CMV-seronegative.

The chain recombines TRBV27 with TRBJ1-1; 9 bases are shared with TRBD1. The junction had 17 bases not matched to a gene; V was cut back by 6 bases and J by 0 bases. The CDR3 runs to 19 residues. Germline V gene sequence: CDR1 MNHEY, CDR2 SMNVEV (reference sequence). The CDR3 DNA follows: TGTGCCAGCAGCCCCTCCGCCATGTTCGGACAGGGGATGAACACTGAAGCTTTCTTT. Protein sequence: CASSPSAMFGQGMNTEAFF.

The chain couples TRBV30 to TRBJ1-4, with unresolved D. Trimming pared 4 bases from V and 8 bases from J, leaving 14 bases between. From germline, CDR1 is GTSNPN and CDR2 SVGIG (reference sequence). The length of the CDR3 is 13 residues. The CDR3 is CAWTDNHQEKLFF. In nucleotides, the CDR3 is TGTGCCTGGACTGACAATCATCAGGAAAAACTGTTTTTT.

CDR3 nucleotides: TGTGCCAGCAGTTACCGGCGGGAGGCGGGCAATGAGCAGTTCTTC. Translating gives CASSYRREAGNEQFF. V and J are TRBV6-6 and TRBJ2-1; TRBD2 matches at 8 bases. J was trimmed by 6 bases and V by 2 bases; bases with no gene match: 6. The CDR3 runs 15 residues. The V gene's germline CDR1 is MNHNY and CDR2 SVGAGI (reference sequence).

This clone has only a few counts. The genes are TRBV27 and TRBJ1-2; TRBD1 aligns across 7 bases. Germline V gene lookup returns CDR1 MNHEY and CDR2 SMNVEV (reference sequence). The J segment lost 2 bases and the V segment lost 7 bases, leaving 7 bases of the junction unmatched. The CDR3 covers 14 residues. The CDR3 bases are TGTGCCAGCAACCAGGGGGGAGAAAACTATGGCTACACCTTC. Translating gives CASNQGGENYGYTF.

V gene TRBV7-9 combines with J gene TRBJ1-2; D is perhaps TRBD1 (6 bases). Trimming took 5 bases from V and 4 from J, leaving 20 bases between them. This CDR3 is built from 16 residues. CDR1 is SEHNR and CDR2 is FQNEAQ in the germline V gene (reference sequence). For the CDR3, the DNA is TGTGCCAGCAGCCGACAGCTACAGGGTTCGGGCTATGGCTACACCTTC. Amino acid sequence: CASSRQLQGSGYGYTF.

This clone was counted once. The chain couples TRBV18 to TRBJ2-1; 13 bases are shared with TRBD2. The CDR3 runs to 17 residues. Germline values: CDR1 KGHSH, CDR2 LQKENI. Trimming took 0 bases from V and 5 from J; bases not matched to a gene: 4. The CDR3 loop reads CASSPPGGLAGNNEQFF. For the CDR3, the DNA is TGTGCCAGCTCACCACCAGGGGGACTAGCGGGAAACAATGAGCAGTTCTTC.

This clone was picked up one time. This sample includes further DNA sequences coding for the same CDR3. V and J are TRBV15 and TRBJ1-5, with D unresolved. The germline V gene encodes CDR1 LNHNV and CDR2 YYDKDF (reference sequence). The CDR3 consists of 16 residues. V dropped 0 bases and J dropped 5 bases, with 14 bases sitting between them. The CDR3 loop reads CATSRDDGGRYQPQHF. In DNA form, the CDR3 reads TGTGCCACCAGCAGAGATGATGGTGGCAGATATCAGCCCCAGCATTTT.

The chain carries TRBV5-5 and TRBJ2-3, with 9 bases fitting TRBD2. The CDR3 runs 16 residues. Germline loops: CDR1 SGHKS, CDR2 YYEKEE (reference sequence). Losses at the gene ends were 4 bases for V and 4 bases for J; bases not matched to a gene: 10. The chain's CDR3 is CASSGGTSPGPDTQYF. The DNA of the CDR3 is TGTGCCAGCAGCGGGGGGACTAGCCCCGGTCCAGATACGCAGTATTTT.

The chain combines TRBV7-7 with TRBJ2-5; 9 bases match TRBD1. The CDR3 spans 14 residues. Germline values: CDR1 SSHAT, CDR2 FNYEAQ (reference sequence). DNA of the CDR3: TGTGCTAGCGCGACAGGGGGAGGAGGAGAGACCCAGTACTTC. Its protein is CASATGGGGETQYF.

This clone was observed a handful of times. The chain employs TRBV5-5 and TRBJ2-7, with D possibly TRBD2 on 6 matching bases. The germline V and J ends were trimmed by 4 bases and 0 bases, with 11 bases remaining between them. The CDR3 is made up of 14 amino acids. Germline V gene data show CDR1 as SGHKS and CDR2 as YYEKEE (reference sequence). CDR3 residues: CASSHSGDSYEQYF. The CDR3 nucleotides are TGTGCCAGCAGCCATAGCGGTGACTCCTACGAGCAGTACTTC. Full variable domain (outside the CDR3, taken from reference TRBV5-5 and TRBJ2-7): DAGVTQSPTHLIKTRGQQVTLRCSPISGHKSVSWYQQVLGQGPQFIFQYYEKEERGRGNFPDRFSARQFPNYSSELNVNALLLGDSALYLCASSHSGDSYEQYFGPGTRLTVT.

This clone was picked up one time. The chain joins TRBV7-9 to TRBJ1-1; 8 positions agree with TRBD1. The length of the CDR3 is 16 residues. Germline V gene lookup returns CDR1 SEHNR and CDR2 FQNEAQ (reference sequence). V was pared by 5 bases and J by 0 bases, with 8 bases of the junction left unmatched. The chain's CDR3 is CASSPGTGLLNTEAFF. The CDR3 DNA reads TGTGCCAGCAGCCCCGGGACAGGACTTTTGAACACTGAAGCTTTCTTT.

The chain combines TRBV5-6 with TRBJ2-7; 10 nucleotides line up with TRBD1. After removal of 4 bases from V and 4 bases from J, the junction contained 5 bases not matched to a gene. CDR1 is SGHDT and CDR2 is YYEEEE in the germline V gene. The CDR3 contains 14 residues. The CDR3 coding sequence is TGTGCCAGCAGCCCTGGGACAGGGGCTTACGAGCAGTACTTC. It is translated as CASSPGTGAYEQYF.

This clone was observed a few times. The V call is TRBV10-2, the J call TRBJ2-7; D is perhaps TRBD2 (6 bases). There are 15 residues in the CDR3. V lost 8 bases, J lost 0 bases, and 17 bases lay in between. Germline CDR1 and CDR2: WSHSY and SAAADI. The CDR3 reads CASEGPRGSSYEQYF. The CDR3 coding sequence is TGCGCCAGCGAGGGCCCCCGGGGGAGCTCCTACGAGCAGTACTTC.

The chain couples TRBV9 to TRBJ1-1; D uncertain. V dropped 0 bases and J dropped 4 bases, with 16 bases sitting between them. CDR1 is SGDLS, CDR2 YYNGEE, per germline. The CDR3 length is 16 residues. The CDR3 sequence: CASSVDGGFEGTEAFF. The CDR3, as DNA: TGTGCCAGCAGCGTAGACGGAGGGTTTGAAGGCACTGAAGCTTTCTTT.

The chain uses TRBV7-9 and TRBJ2-3, with 8 positions matching TRBD2. J was trimmed by 2 bases and V by 0 bases; bases with no gene match: 1. The CDR3 sequence is 15 residues long. CDR1 is SEHNR and CDR2 is FQNEAQ in the germline V gene (reference sequence). The CDR3 region is CASSLASGNTDTQYF. DNA for the CDR3: TGTGCCAGCAGCTTAGCTAGCGGGAACACAGATACGCAGTATTTT. Filled out from reference TRBV7-9 and TRBJ2-3, the complete variable domain reads DTGVSQNPRHKITKRGQNVTFRCDPISEHNRLYWYRQTLGQGPEFLTYFQNEAQLEKSRLLSDRFSAERPKGSFSTLEIQRTEQGDSAMYLCASSLASGNTDTQYFGPGTRLTVL.

The chain uses TRBV19 and TRBJ2-1; D perhaps matches TRBD1 (6 bases). V shed 0 bases and J shed 4 bases, with 16 bases lying between them. The germline V gene encodes CDR1 LNHDA and CDR2 SQIVND (reference sequence). The length of the CDR3 is 17 residues. The CDR3 spells CASSIEGAYPSYNEQFF. The DNA of the CDR3 is TGTGCCAGTAGTATAGAGGGGGCCTACCCCTCTTACAATGAGCAGTTCTTC. The entire variable domain, with the rest obtained from reference TRBV19 and TRBJ2-1, is as follows: DGGITQSPKYLFRKEGQNVTLSCEQNLNHDAMYWYRQDPGQGLRLIYYSQIVNDFQKGDIAEGYSVSREKKESFPLTVTSAQKNPTAFYLCASSIEGAYPSYNEQFFGPGTRLTVL.

The chain carries TRBV7-9 and TRBJ2-1; D call uncertain. Trimming pared 1 base from V and 0 bases from J, leaving 10 bases between. The CDR3 is 16 residues long. The germline V gene has CDR1 SEHNR and CDR2 FQNEAQ (reference sequence). DNA for the CDR3: TGTGCCAGCAGCTTAGGCGTCATAAGCTCCTACAATGAGCAGTTCTTC. Protein sequence: CASSLGVISSYNEQFF.

The genes are TRBV5-5 and TRBJ1-2; no reliable D call. The CDR3 length is 13 residues. CDR1 is SGHKS and CDR2 is YYEKEE in the germline V gene (reference sequence). V shed 0 bases and J shed 7 bases, with 10 bases lying between them. As DNA, the CDR3 is TGTGCCAGCAGCTTGGATATCCCTCTTGGCTACACCTTC. It specifies CASSLDIPLGYTF. The full variable domain, in which reference TRBV5-5 and TRBJ1-2 provide the parts outside the CDR3, is DAGVTQSPTHLIKTRGQQVTLRCSPISGHKSVSWYQQVLGQGPQFIFQYYEKEERGRGNFPDRFSARQFPNYSSELNVNALLLGDSALYLCASSLDIPLGYTFGSGTRLTVV.

This sequence joins TRBV28 and TRBJ1-4, with 8 nucleotides matching TRBD1. This CDR3 has 17 amino acids. Germline V lookup: CDR1 MDHEN, CDR2 SYDVKM. The V gene end was trimmed by 1 base and the J gene end by 2 bases; junction bases not matched to a gene: 6. The CDR3 here is CASSLYGQGLTNEKLFF. The CDR3 DNA sequence: TGTGCCAGCAGTTTATATGGACAGGGACTCACTAATGAAAAACTGTTTTTT.

The chain has TRBV6-1 and TRBJ1-4, with D tentatively TRBD1 (5 bases). Germline lookup yields CDR1 MNHNS and CDR2 SASEGT. Between the trimmed V and J ends, which lost 6 bases and 5 bases, there was a span of 10 bases. The CDR3 is 13 amino acids. The CDR3 sequence: CASRGQANEKLFF. The CDR3 region has the DNA TGTGCCAGCAGGGGGCAGGCGAATGAAAAACTGTTTTTT.

The rearrangement uses TRBV6-6 and TRBJ2-7; D ambiguous. V gave up 7 bases and J gave up 12 bases, with 16 bases separating them. The CDR3 is made up of 11 amino acids. Germline V gene data show CDR1 as MNHNY and CDR2 as SVGAGI (reference sequence). CDR3 nucleotides: TGTGCCAGCACCCCCGGAGCTGGGTGGTACTTC. Amino acid sequence: CASTPGAGWYF.

This chain uses TRBV29-1 with TRBJ2-1, with 7 bases aligning to TRBD2. With V trimmed by 3 bases and J by 4 bases, 3 bases remained unmatched. The V gene's germline CDR1 is SQVTM and CDR2 ANQGSEA. The CDR3 spans 13 residues. CDR3 residues: CSVEEGGYNEQFF. The DNA for the CDR3 is TGCAGCGTTGAGGAGGGAGGGTACAATGAGCAGTTCTTC.